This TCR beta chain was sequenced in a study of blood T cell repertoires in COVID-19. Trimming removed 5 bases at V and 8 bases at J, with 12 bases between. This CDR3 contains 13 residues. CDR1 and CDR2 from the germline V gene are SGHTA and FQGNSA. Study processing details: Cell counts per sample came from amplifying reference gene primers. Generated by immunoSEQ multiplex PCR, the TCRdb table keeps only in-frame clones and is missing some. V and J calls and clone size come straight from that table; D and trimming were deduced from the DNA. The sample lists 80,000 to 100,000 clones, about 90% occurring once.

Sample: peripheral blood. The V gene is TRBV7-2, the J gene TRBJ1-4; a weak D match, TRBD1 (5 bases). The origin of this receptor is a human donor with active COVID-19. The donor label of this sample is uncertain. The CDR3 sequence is CASSTRVGEKLFF. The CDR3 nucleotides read TGTGCCAGCAGCACCAGGGTGGGAGAAAAACTGTTTTTT.